These 11 T cell receptor beta chains originate from one sample sequenced in a study of blood T cell repertoires in COVID-19 (dated by TCRdb to 2020 to 2021). The library was generated by the immunoSEQ multiplex PCR assay. TCRdb re-hosts the immuneACCESS table, in-frame sequences only. Its copies lack some clones; in the studies checked, an unresolved V gene accounts for under half of them, and the cause for the rest is not known. The sample records about 260,000 clones, 85% to 90% of which are singletons. The ten largest clones represent 0.87% of the sample. Sequenced input: PBMCs or T cells enriched from blood (not recorded which). The receptor set was obtained from a man between 50 and 59 years old who had been exposed to COVID-19.

This clone was seen once. The chain is built from TRBV5-6 and TRBJ1-6, with D possibly being TRBD1 (6 bases). V was pared by 3 bases and J by 5 bases, with 15 bases between. Per germline, CDR1 SGHDT and CDR2 YYEEEE. There are 16 residues in the CDR3. CDR3 in DNA: TGTGCCAGCAGCTGGGGGCAGGGGAGACATAATTCACCCCTCCACTTT. This gives the protein CASSWGQGRHNSPLHF.

The gene calls are TRBV7-9 and TRBJ2-3, with 8 bases fitting TRBD2. J gave up 2 bases and V 11 bases, and 12 bases lay outside the gene matches. The germline CDR1 and CDR2 sequences are SEHNR and FQNEAQ (reference sequence). The CDR3 is 15 amino acids. The CDR3 reads CAGTPVAGPTDTQYF. The CDR3 DNA reads as TGTGCCGGGACCCCGGTAGCGGGACCCACAGATACGCAGTATTTT.

V is TRBV11-3 and J is TRBJ2-1, with 10 bases that match TRBD2. J gave up 6 bases and V 3 bases, and 5 bases lay outside the gene matches. This CDR3 is 15 amino acids long. CDR1 SGHNT and CDR2 YENEEA come from the germline V gene. CDR3 residues: CASSFLAGVVNEQFF. The DNA of the CDR3 is TGTGCCAGCAGCTTCCTAGCGGGAGTTGTCAATGAGCAGTTCTTC.

This sequence joins TRBV5-1 and TRBJ1-4; 7 positions agree with TRBD1. This CDR3 is 15 amino acids long. V shed 0 bases and J 7 bases; nucleotides not matched to a gene: 6. CDR1 and CDR2 from the germline V gene are SGHRS and YFSETQ. DNA of the CDR3: TGCGCCAGCAGCTTGGGAGGGGGCAGTGCTGAAAAACTGTTTTTT. Translated, it gives CASSLGGGSAEKLFF.

The V and J genes are TRBV11-2 and TRBJ1-4; D is possibly TRBD1 (5 bases). Germline V lookup: CDR1 SGHAT, CDR2 FQNNGV. V lost 2 bases and J 3 bases, leaving 13 bases between the germline ends. This CDR3 has 16 amino acids. The CDR3 DNA follows: TGTGCCAGCAGCTTATCCATGGCGGGGGCTAATGAAAAACTGTTTTTT. Translation: CASSLSMAGANEKLFF.

This rearrangement joins TRBV29-1 to TRBJ1-2; no clear D gene. Germline loops: CDR1 SQVTM, CDR2 ANQGSEA. There are 13 residues in the CDR3. V was pared by 2 bases and J by 3 bases, with 10 bases between. Written as DNA, the CDR3 is TGCAGCGTTGAAAAGCTGGGCTACTATGGCTACACCTTC. Translating it yields CSVEKLGYYGYTF.

The chain combines TRBV10-3 with TRBJ1-3; D not certain. The V end was cut by 11 bases, the J end by 0 bases, with 8 bases between. Germline V gives CDR1 ENHRY, CDR2 SYGVKD. This CDR3 contains 12 residues. The CDR3 loop is CAVGSSGNTIYF. CDR3 nucleotide sequence: TGTGCCGTCGGTAGCTCTGGAAACACCATATATTTT.

The chain couples TRBV5-6 to TRBJ1-3; the match to TRBD1 covers 10 bases. This CDR3 contains 16 residues. V trimming: 2 bases; J trimming: 0 bases; junction bases outside the gene matches: 2. Germline CDR1 and CDR2: SGHDT and YYEEEE. The CDR3 reads CASSLGTGDSGNTIYF. In DNA form, the CDR3 reads TGTGCCAGCAGCTTAGGGACAGGGGACTCTGGAAACACCATATATTTT. Drawing the rest from reference TRBV5-6 and TRBJ1-3, the complete variable domain is DAGVTQSPTHLIKTRGQQVTLRCSPKSGHDTVSWYQQALGQGPQFIFQYYEEEERQRGNFPDRFSGHQFPNYSSELNVNALLLGDSALYLCASSLGTGDSGNTIYFGEGSWLTVV.

The chain combines TRBV7-9 with TRBJ1-2, with D unresolved. The V gene's germline CDR1 is SEHNR and CDR2 FQNEAQ (reference sequence). V was pared by 0 bases and J by 9 bases, with 11 bases between. This CDR3 is built from 13 residues. The CDR3 sequence: CASSLAGSGSYTF. The CDR3 coding sequence is TGTGCCAGCAGCTTAGCAGGGAGCGGTAGCTACACCTTC.

This clone was detected once. The chain has TRBV3-1 (or the pseudogene TRBV3-2) and TRBJ2-5; the D gene is possibly TRBD1 (6 bases). V was pared by 4 bases and J by 3 bases, with 15 bases between. The CDR3 spans 15 residues. In germline, CDR1 is LGHDT, CDR2 YNNKEL (reference sequence). CDR3 in amino acids: CASSPARGFEETQYF. In DNA form, the CDR3 reads TGTGCCAGCAGCCCAGCAAGGGGGTTCGAAGAGACCCAGTACTTC.

The chain has TRBV6-5 and TRBJ1-4, with 10 bases identical to TRBD1. CDR3 length: 14 residues. Germline V gives CDR1 MNHEY, CDR2 SVGAGI. V shed 5 bases and J 7 bases; nucleotides not matched to a gene: 4. The CDR3 nucleotides read TGTGCCAGCAGTCCCGACAGGGGGCGTGAAAAACTGTTTTTT. Translating gives CASSPDRGREKLFF.